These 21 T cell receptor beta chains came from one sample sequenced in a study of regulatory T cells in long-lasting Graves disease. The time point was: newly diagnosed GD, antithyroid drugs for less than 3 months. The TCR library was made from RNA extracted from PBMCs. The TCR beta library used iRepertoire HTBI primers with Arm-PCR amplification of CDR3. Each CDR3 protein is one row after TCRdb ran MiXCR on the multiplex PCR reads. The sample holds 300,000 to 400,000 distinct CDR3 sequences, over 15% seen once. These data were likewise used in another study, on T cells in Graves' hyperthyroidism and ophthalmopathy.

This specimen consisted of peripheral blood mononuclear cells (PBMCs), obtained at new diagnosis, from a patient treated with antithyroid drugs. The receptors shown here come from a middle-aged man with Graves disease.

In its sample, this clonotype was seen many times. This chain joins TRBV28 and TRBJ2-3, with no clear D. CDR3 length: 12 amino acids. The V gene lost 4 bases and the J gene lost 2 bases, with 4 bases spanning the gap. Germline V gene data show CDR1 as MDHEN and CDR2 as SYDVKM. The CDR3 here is CASSYITDTQYF. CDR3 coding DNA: TGTGCCAGCAGTTATATCACAGATACGCAGTATTTT.

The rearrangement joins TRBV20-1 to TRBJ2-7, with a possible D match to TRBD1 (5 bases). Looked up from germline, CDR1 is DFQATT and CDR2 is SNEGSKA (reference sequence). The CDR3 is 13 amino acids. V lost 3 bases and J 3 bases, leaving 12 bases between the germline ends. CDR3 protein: CSASGQGSYEQYF. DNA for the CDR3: TGCAGTGCTAGTGGGCAGGGCAGCTACGAGCAGTACTTC.

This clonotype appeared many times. This CDR3 is CASSRTRGSYEQYF. CDR3 nucleotides: TGTGCCAGCAGCCGGACTCGGGGCTCCTACGAGCAGTACTTC. The V call is TRBV11-1, the J call TRBJ2-7; maybe TRBD2 (5 bases). CDR3 size: 14 residues. The V end was cut by 5 bases, the J end by 0 bases, with 11 bases between. Germline values: CDR1 SGHAT, CDR2 FQDESV (reference sequence).

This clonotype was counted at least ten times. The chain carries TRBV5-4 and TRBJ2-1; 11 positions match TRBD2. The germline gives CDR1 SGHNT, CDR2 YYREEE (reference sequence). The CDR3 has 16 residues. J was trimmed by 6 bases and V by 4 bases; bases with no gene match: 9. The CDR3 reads CASSTRLAGTSNEQFF. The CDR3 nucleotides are TGTGCCAGCAGCACCCGACTAGCGGGGACAAGCAATGAGCAGTTCTTC.

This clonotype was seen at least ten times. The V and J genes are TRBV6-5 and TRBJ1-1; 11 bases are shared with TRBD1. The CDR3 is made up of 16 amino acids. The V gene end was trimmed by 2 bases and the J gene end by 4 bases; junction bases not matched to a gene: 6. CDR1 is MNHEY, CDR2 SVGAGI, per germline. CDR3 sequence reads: CASSYPGTGGITEAFF. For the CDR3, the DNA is TGTGCCAGCAGTTACCCTGGGACAGGGGGAATCACTGAAGCTTTCTTT.

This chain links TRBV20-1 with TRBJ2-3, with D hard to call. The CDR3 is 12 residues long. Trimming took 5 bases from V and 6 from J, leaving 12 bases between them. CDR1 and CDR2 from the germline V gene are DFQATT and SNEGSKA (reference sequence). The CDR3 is CSAGRPPDTQYF. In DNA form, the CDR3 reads TGCAGTGCTGGTCGCCCCCCCGATACGCAGTATTTT.

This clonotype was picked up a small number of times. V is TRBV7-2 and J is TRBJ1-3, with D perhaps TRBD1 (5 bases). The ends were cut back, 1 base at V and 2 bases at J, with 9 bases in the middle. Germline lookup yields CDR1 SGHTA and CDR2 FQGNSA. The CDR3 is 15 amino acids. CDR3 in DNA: TGTGCCAGCAGCTTAGGCGGGGCCGCTGGAAACACCATATATTTT. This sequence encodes CASSLGGAAGNTIYF. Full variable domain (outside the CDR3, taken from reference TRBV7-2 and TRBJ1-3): GAGVSQSPSNKVTEKGKDVELRCDPISGHTALYWYRQSLGQGLEFLIYFQGNSAPDKSGLPSDRFSAERTGGSVSTLTIQRTQQEDSAVYLCASSLGGAAGNTIYFGEGSWLTVV.

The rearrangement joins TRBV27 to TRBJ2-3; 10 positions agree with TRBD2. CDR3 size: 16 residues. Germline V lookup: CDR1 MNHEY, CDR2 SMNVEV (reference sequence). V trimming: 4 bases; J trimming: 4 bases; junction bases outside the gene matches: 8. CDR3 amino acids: CASSWKRGGGADTQYF. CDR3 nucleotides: TGTGCCAGCAGTTGGAAGCGGGGGGGGGGGGCAGATACGCAGTATTTT.

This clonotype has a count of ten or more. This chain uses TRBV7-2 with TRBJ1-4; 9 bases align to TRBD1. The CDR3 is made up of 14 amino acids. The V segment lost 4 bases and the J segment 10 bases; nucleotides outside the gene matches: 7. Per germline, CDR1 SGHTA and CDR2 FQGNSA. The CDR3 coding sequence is TGTGCCAGCAGCTCTAACAGGGGGCGCGGAAAACTGTTTTTT. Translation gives CASSSNRGRGKLFF.

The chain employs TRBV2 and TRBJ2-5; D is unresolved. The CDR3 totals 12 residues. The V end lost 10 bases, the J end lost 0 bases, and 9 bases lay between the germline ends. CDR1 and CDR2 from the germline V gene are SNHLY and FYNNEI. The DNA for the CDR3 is TGTGCCAACCGCCAGGACCAAGAGACCCAGTACTTC. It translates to CANRQDQETQYF.

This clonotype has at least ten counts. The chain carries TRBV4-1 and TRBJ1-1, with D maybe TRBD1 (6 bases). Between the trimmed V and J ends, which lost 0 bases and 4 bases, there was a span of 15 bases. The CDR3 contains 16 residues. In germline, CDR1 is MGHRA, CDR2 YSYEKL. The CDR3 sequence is CASSQDDAGESTEAFF. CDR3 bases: TGCGCCAGCAGCCAAGATGATGCAGGGGAGTCCACTGAAGCTTTCTTT.

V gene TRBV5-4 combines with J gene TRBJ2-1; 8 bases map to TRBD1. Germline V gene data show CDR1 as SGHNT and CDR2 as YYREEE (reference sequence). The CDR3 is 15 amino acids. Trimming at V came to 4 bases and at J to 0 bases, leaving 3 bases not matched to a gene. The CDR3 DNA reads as TGTGCCAGCAGCCCGACAGGGGACTCCTACAATGAGCAGTTCTTC. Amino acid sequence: CASSPTGDSYNEQFF.

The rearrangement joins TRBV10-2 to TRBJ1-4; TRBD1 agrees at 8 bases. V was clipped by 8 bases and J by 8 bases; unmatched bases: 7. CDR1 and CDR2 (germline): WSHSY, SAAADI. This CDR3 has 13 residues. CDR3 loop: CASGRDRHEKLFF. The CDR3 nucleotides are TGCGCCAGCGGCCGGGACAGGCACGAAAAACTGTTTTTT.

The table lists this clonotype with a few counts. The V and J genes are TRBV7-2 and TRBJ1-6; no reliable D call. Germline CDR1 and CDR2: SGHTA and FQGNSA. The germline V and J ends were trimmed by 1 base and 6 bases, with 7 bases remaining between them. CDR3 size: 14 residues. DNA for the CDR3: TGTGCCAGCAGCTTAGACGGCTTTAATTCACCCCTCCACTTT. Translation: CASSLDGFNSPLHF. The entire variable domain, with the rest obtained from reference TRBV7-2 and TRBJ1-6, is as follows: GAGVSQSPSNKVTEKGKDVELRCDPISGHTALYWYRQSLGQGLEFLIYFQGNSAPDKSGLPSDRFSAERTGGSVSTLTIQRTQQEDSAVYLCASSLDGFNSPLHFGNGTRLTVT.

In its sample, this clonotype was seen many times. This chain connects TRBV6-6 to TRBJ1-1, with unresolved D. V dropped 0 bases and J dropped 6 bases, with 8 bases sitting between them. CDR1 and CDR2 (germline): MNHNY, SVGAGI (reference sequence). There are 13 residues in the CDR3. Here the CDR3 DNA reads TGTGCCAGCAGTTACTCGATGGCAGCTGAAGCTTTCTTT. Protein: CASSYSMAAEAFF.

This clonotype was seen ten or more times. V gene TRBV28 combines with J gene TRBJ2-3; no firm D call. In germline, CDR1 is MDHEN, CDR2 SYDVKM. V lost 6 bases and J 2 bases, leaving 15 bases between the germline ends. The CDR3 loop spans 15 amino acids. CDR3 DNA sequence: TGTGCCAGCAGGACTTGGGCAGGAGCCACAGATACGCAGTATTTT. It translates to CASRTWAGATDTQYF.

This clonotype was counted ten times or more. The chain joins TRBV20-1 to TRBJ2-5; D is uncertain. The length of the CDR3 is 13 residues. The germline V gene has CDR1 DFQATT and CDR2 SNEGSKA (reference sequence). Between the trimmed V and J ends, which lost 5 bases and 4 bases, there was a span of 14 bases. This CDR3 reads CSAYARLSETQYF. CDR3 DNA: TGCAGTGCTTACGCACGGCTGTCAGAGACCCAGTACTTC.

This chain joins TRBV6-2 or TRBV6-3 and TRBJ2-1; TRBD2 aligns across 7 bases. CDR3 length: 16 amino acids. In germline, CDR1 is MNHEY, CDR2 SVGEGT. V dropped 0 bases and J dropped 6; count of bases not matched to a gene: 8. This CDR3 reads CASSYSVLTGGNEQFF. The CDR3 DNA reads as TGTGCCAGCAGTTACTCGGTCCTGACGGGGGGCAATGAGCAGTTCTTC.

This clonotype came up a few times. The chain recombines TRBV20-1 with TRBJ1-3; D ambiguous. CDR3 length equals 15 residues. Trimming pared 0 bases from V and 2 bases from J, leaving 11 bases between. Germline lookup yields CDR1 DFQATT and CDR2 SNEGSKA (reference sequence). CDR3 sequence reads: CSARDLGNAGNTIYF. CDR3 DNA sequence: TGCAGTGCTAGAGATCTCGGGAACGCTGGAAACACCATATATTTT.

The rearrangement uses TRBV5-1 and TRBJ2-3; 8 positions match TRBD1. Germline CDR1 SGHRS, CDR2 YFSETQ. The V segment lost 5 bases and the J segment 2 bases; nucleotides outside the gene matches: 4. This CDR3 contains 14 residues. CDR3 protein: CASRDRASTDTQYF. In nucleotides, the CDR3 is TGCGCCAGCAGGGACAGGGCTTCCACAGATACGCAGTATTTT.

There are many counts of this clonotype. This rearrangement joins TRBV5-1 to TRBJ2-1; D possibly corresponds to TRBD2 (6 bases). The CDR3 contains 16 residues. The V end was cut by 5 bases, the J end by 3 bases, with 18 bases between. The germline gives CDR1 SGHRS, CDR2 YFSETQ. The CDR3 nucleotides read TGCGCCAGCAGTCTCGGCGGGGCAGGGTACTACAATGAGCAGTTCTTC. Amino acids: CASSLGGAGYYNEQFF.